This T cell receptor beta chain originates from a study of Ad26.COV2.S vaccination and SARS-CoV-2 variants. Whole-study results and caveats: Whether participants received vaccine or placebo, their non-spike TCR breadth was similar. Post-vaccination spike-specific CD8+ and CD4+ T cell responses reportedly had substantial breadth. Spike-specific TCR breadth was greater after Ad26.COV2.S than placebo.

Profiling relied on immunoSEQ multiplex PCR, and the TCRdb table lists in-frame clones only, not all of them. Of about 350,000 clones listed, 75% to 90% are singletons. Treatment of the sample: roughly 18 received Ad26.COV2.S at low or high dose, single or two shots; roughly five received placebo; per-sample allocation not given. Sampling happened 63 days after the first vaccine or placebo injection. An Ad26 vector carrying the Wuhan-strain SARS-CoV-2 spike served as the vaccine. A note on this clone: Its antigen is not identified.

This sample comprised peripheral blood, obtained in a trial of Ad26.COV2.S vaccine versus placebo. The TCR originated in a person between 18 and 60 years old who received the Ad26.COV2.S COVID-19 vaccine or a placebo.

As DNA, the CDR3 is TGTGCCAGCAGCTTAATCGTCCAGGGCGGGGAGCTGTTTTTT. Translated, it gives CASSLIVQGGELFF. V gene TRBV7-3 combines with J gene TRBJ2-2; a weak D match, TRBD1 (5 bases). This CDR3 has 14 amino acids. Looked up from germline, CDR1 is SGHTA and CDR2 is FQGTGA. V was shortened by 1 base and J by 7 bases, with 10 bases between the two germline ends.